The 21 T cell receptor beta chains reported below all come from one sample, sequenced in a study of CD8+CD57+ T cells in acquired aplastic anemia. CDR3 and TCR beta VDJ profiling relied on genomic DNA as the template. Each CDR3 protein is one row after TCRdb ran MiXCR on the reads. The table lists fewer than 250,000 distinct CDR3 sequences, approximately 52% of them singletons. Input material: sorted CD4+, CD8+, or CD8+CD57+ T cells (not recorded which) from PBMCs. The receptors derive from a human donor in good health, serving as a control.

This clonotype was observed at least ten times. The chain joins TRBV12-3 or TRBV12-4 to TRBJ2-7; TRBD2 might be the D (5 bases). V dropped 3 bases and J dropped 2 bases, with 8 bases sitting between them. The CDR3 length is 13 residues. The CDR3 DNA follows: TGTGCCAGCAGTTTCAGACTAACCTACGAGCAGTACTTC. Residues: CASSFRLTYEQYF.

The chain carries TRBV19 and TRBJ1-1; a possible D gene is TRBD1 (6 bases). The ends were cut back, 8 bases at V and 3 bases at J, with 16 bases in the middle. Looked up from germline, CDR1 is LNHDA and CDR2 is SQIVND (reference sequence). This CDR3 region has 14 residues. CDR3 sequence reads: CASSHDRSHTEAFF. The CDR3 DNA is TGTGCCAGTTCCCATGACAGGTCACACACTGAAGCTTTCTTT.

This clonotype has a count of ten or more. The rearrangement joins TRBV11-2 to TRBJ1-2; D is undetermined. The CDR3 spans 14 residues. The V and J ends lost 1 base and 3 bases respectively, with 9 bases between them. Germline V gene lookup returns CDR1 SGHAT and CDR2 FQNNGV. The CDR3 protein is CASSLGNQDYGYTF. In DNA, the CDR3 is TGTGCCAGCAGCTTAGGGAATCAGGACTATGGCTACACCTTC.

The chain has TRBV2 and TRBJ1-2; 8 bases align to TRBD1. V shed 5 bases and J 6 bases; nucleotides not matched to a gene: 20. In germline, CDR1 is SNHLY, CDR2 FYNNEI. The CDR3 loop spans 18 amino acids. CDR3 DNA sequence: TGTGCCAGCAGTTCCCGTCGGGGGTGGGACAGGTCAGCGAATGGCTACACCTTC. This gives the protein CASSSRRGWDRSANGYTF.

This clonotype was recorded at least ten times. The chain uses TRBV7-6 and TRBJ2-3; 10 nucleotides line up with TRBD2. Trimming cost V 1 base and J 4 bases; bases outside gene matches: 5. The germline gives CDR1 SGHVS, CDR2 FNYEAQ. This CDR3 region has 16 residues. CDR3 DNA: TGTGCCAGCAGCTTAGGGATAGCGGGGGGCGCAGATACGCAGTATTTT. Translating gives CASSLGIAGGADTQYF.

The chain couples TRBV7-2 to TRBJ2-5, with D perhaps TRBD1 (6 bases). This CDR3 is built from 16 residues. Germline V gives CDR1 SGHTA, CDR2 FQGNSA. Trimming left V 5 bases short and J 5 bases short, with 21 bases between. Here the CDR3 reads CASSTSSSGEWETQYF. In DNA form, the CDR3 reads TGTGCCAGCAGCACCTCATCGTCAGGGGAGTGGGAGACCCAGTACTTC.

Regarding this clonotype: A much larger clone lies a single base off, so this may be a read error. The chain combines TRBV6-2 or TRBV6-3 with TRBJ1-2; no firm D call. Trimming cost V 7 bases and J 2 bases, with 14 bases left between them. The CDR3 spans 14 residues. CDR1 is MNHEY and CDR2 is SVGEGT in the germline V gene. The CDR3 protein is CASNQLTANYGYTF. CDR3 sequence (DNA): TGTGCCAGCAATCAATTGACGGCGAACTATGGCTACACCTTC.

This chain joins TRBV6-2 or TRBV6-3 and TRBJ1-1; maybe TRBD1 (6 bases). Trimming left V 10 bases short and J 1 base short, with 16 bases between. The CDR3 sequence is 14 residues long. Germline CDR1 reads MNHEY; CDR2 reads SVGEGT. The DNA of the CDR3 is TGTGCCATAAGAAAGGACAGAACGAACACTGAAGCTTTCTTT. Translating gives CAIRKDRTNTEAFF.

The rearrangement uses TRBV14 and TRBJ2-3; no clear D gene. From germline, CDR1 is SGHDN and CDR2 FVKESK. There are 13 residues in the CDR3. The V gene lost 2 bases and the J gene lost 6 bases, with 9 bases spanning the gap. CDR3 protein: CASSQWVGDTQYF. CDR3 sequence (DNA): TGTGCCAGCAGCCAATGGGTTGGGGATACGCAGTATTTT.

This sequence joins TRBV7-2 and TRBJ2-7, with D perhaps TRBD2 (6 bases). The CDR3 contains 16 residues. V shed 5 bases and J shed 6 bases, with 23 bases lying between them. Germline lookup yields CDR1 SGHTA and CDR2 FQGNSA. The CDR3 sequence is CASSPRAGISQVEQYF. CDR3 nucleotides: TGTGCCAGCAGCCCCCGCGCGGGGATAAGTCAGGTCGAGCAGTACTTC.

V is TRBV15 and J is TRBJ1-2, with 7 bases identical to TRBD1. The CDR3 has 14 residues. V was clipped by 2 bases and J by 3 bases; unmatched bases: 3. From germline, CDR1 is LNHNV and CDR2 YYDKDF (reference sequence). The CDR3 loop is CATSRRGTDYGYTF. In DNA, the CDR3 is TGTGCCACCAGCAGAAGGGGGACAGACTATGGCTACACCTTC.

V is TRBV19 and J is TRBJ2-5; TRBD2 might be the D (7 bases). The CDR3 consists of 15 residues. V was pared by 0 bases and J by 5 bases, with 13 bases between. In germline, CDR1 is LNHDA, CDR2 SQIVND (reference sequence). DNA of the CDR3: TGTGCCAGTAGTATAGAAGGGGGGACTAAGGAGACCCAGTACTTC. Its protein product is CASSIEGGTKETQYF.

This clonotype was seen more than once but under ten times. This chain connects TRBV18 to TRBJ1-5, with a tentative D call TRBD1 (5 bases). From germline, CDR1 is KGHSH and CDR2 LQKENI. Trimming took 5 bases from V and 1 from J, leaving 12 bases between them. The CDR3 consists of 15 residues. The CDR3 region is CASSERDGSNQPQHF. CDR3 in DNA: TGTGCCAGCTCAGAGAGGGACGGAAGCAATCAGCCCCAGCATTTT. Full variable domain (remainder filled in from reference TRBV18 and TRBJ1-5): NAGVMQNPRHLVRRRGQEARLRCSPMKGHSHVYWYRQLPEEGLKFMVYLQKENIIDESGMPKERFSAEFPKEGPSILRIQQVVRGDSAAYFCASSERDGSNQPQHFGDGTRLSIL.

In regard to this clonotype: This may be a read error: a much more frequent sequence differs by one nucleotide. This sequence joins TRBV3-1 and TRBJ2-7; 12 bases fit TRBD2. With V trimmed by 1 base and J by 2 bases, 3 bases remained unmatched. The CDR3 totals 16 residues. The germline gives CDR1 LGHDT, CDR2 YNNKEL (reference sequence). The CDR3 loop reads CASSQGPSGGAYEQYF. In nucleotides, the CDR3 is TGTGCCAGCAGCCAAGGCCCTAGCGGGGGGGCCTACGAGCAGTACTTC.

The sample holds many counts of this clonotype. The chain combines TRBV6-1 with TRBJ2-7; D possibly uses TRBD1 or TRBD2 (5 bases each). The V gene's germline CDR1 is MNHNS and CDR2 SASEGT. Between the trimmed V and J ends, which lost 0 bases and 3 bases, there was a span of 9 bases. This CDR3 contains 14 residues. CDR3 sequence: CASSEAGTFYEQYF. DNA of the CDR3: TGTGCCAGCAGTGAAGCCGGGACCTTCTACGAGCAGTACTTC.

This clonotype was detected many times. One base away lies a much larger clone, so this may be a sequencing read error. The conserved closing phenylalanine or tryptophan is absent in this CDR3, likely reflecting a read error. The chain carries TRBV20-1 and TRBJ2-7, with D tentatively TRBD1 (5 bases). Trimming removed 1 base at V and 2 bases at J, with 15 bases between. Looked up from germline, CDR1 is DFQATT and CDR2 is SNEGSKA (reference sequence). The CDR3 has 15 amino acids. The CDR3 region is CSARVFGRATYEQYL. Here the CDR3 DNA reads TGCAGTGCTAGAGTTTTTGGCAGGGCTACCTACGAGCAGTACCTC.

This clonotype was picked up one time. This chain connects TRBV19 to TRBJ1-1; D is undetermined. The CDR3 contains 13 residues. V lost 8 bases, J lost 1 base, and 11 bases lay in between. Germline V gives CDR1 LNHDA, CDR2 SQIVND (reference sequence). The CDR3 region has the DNA TGTGCCAGTGCGACCTTGACGAACACTGAAGCTTTCTTT. Protein product: CASATLTNTEAFF. Based on the CDR3 plus reference TRBV19 and TRBJ1-1, the full variable domain is DGGITQSPKYLFRKEGQNVTLSCEQNLNHDAMYWYRQDPGQGLRLIYYSQIVNDFQKGDIAEGYSVSREKKESFPLTVTSAQKNPTAFYLCASATLTNTEAFFGQGTRLTVV.

This clonotype has more than one count but fewer than ten. CDR3 sequence reads: CSATESYQETQYF. The CDR3 DNA is TGCAGTGCTACAGAATCCTACCAAGAGACCCAGTACTTC. The chain employs TRBV20-1 and TRBJ2-5; D unclear. CDR1 is DFQATT, CDR2 SNEGSKA, per germline (reference sequence). V gave up 4 bases and J gave up 0 bases, with 9 bases separating them. This CDR3 has 13 amino acids.

The chain links TRBV2 to TRBJ1-6; possible D gene TRBD1, 5 bases. Germline loops: CDR1 SNHLY, CDR2 FYNNEI. The ends were cut back, 4 bases at V and 7 bases at J, with 17 bases in the middle. This CDR3 is built from 16 residues. CDR3 residues: CASSVQGGLVNSPLHF. The CDR3, as DNA: TGTGCCAGCAGTGTGCAGGGAGGGTTGGTCAATTCACCCCTCCACTTT.

This chain uses TRBV18 with TRBJ2-7; 7 bases line up with TRBD2. After removal of 5 bases from V and 3 bases from J, the junction contained 7 bases not matched to a gene. Germline V gene data show CDR1 as KGHSH and CDR2 as LQKENI. The CDR3 covers 14 residues. For the CDR3, the DNA is TGTGCCAGCTCAGTTACGTCGGGGGGCTACGAGCAGTACTTC. Its translation is CASSVTSGGYEQYF.

With respect to this clonotype: Possible read error: a much larger clone is one base away. This sequence joins TRBV7-9 and TRBJ1-5; 7 nucleotides line up with TRBD1. With 1 base clipped from V and 3 bases from J, the junction kept 3 bases outside the gene matches. CDR1 SEHNR and CDR2 FQNEAQ come from the germline V gene (reference sequence). This CDR3 has 15 residues. CDR3 sequence (DNA): TGTGCCAGCAGCTTAGACAGGGGACCCAATCAGCCCCAGCATTTT. Amino acid sequence: CASSLDRGPNQPQHF.